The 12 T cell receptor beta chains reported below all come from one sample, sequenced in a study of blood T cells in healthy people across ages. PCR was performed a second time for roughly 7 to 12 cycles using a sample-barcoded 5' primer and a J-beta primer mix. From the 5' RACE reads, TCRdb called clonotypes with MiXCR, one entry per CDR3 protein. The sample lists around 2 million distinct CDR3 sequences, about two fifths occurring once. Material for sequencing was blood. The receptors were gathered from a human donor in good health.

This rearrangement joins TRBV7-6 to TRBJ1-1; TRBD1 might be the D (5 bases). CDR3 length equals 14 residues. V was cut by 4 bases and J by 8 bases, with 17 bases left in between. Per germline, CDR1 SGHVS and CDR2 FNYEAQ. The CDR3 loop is CASSSEPTGGEAFF. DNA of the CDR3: TGTGCCAGCAGCTCAGAACCTACCGGGGGAGAAGCTTTCTTT.

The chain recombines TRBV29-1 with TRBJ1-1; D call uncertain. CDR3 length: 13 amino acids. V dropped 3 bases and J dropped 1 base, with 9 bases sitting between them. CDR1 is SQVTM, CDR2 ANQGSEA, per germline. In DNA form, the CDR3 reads TGCAGCGTTGATGAGAGCCCGAACACTGAAGCTTTCTTT. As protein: CSVDESPNTEAFF. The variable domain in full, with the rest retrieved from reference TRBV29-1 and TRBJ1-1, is SAVISQKPSRDICQRGTSLTIQCQVDSQVTMMFWYRQQPGQSLTLIATANQGSEATYESGFVIDKFPISRPNLTFSTLTVSNMSPEDSSIYLCSVDESPNTEAFFGQGTRLTVV.

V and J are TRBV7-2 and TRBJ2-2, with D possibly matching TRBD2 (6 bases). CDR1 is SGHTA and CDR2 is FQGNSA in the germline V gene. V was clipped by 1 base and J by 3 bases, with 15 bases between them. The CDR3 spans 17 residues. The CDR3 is CASSLEPASVHTGELFF. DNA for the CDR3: TGTGCCAGCAGCTTAGAGCCGGCTAGCGTTCACACCGGGGAGCTGTTTTTT.

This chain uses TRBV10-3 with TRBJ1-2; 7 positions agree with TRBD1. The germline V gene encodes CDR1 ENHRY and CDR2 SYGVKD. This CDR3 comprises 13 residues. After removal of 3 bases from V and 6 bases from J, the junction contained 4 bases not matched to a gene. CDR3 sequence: CAISDDRDHGYTF. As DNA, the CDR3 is TGTGCCATCAGTGACGACAGGGATCATGGCTACACCTTC.

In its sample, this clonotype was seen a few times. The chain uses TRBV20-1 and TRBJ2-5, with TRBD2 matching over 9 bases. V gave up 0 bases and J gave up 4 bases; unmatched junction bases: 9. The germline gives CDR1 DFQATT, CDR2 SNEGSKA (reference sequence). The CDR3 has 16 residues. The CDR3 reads CSARDMSSGGVETQYF. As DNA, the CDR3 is TGCAGTGCTAGAGATATGAGTAGCGGGGGTGTAGAGACCCAGTACTTC.

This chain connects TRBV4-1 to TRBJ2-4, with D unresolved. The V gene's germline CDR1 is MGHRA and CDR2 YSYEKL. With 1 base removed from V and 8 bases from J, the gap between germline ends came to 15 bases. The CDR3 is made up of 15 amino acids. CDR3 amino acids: CASSQVKRTWDIQYF. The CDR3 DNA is TGCGCCAGCAGCCAAGTGAAGCGCACGTGGGACATTCAGTACTTC.

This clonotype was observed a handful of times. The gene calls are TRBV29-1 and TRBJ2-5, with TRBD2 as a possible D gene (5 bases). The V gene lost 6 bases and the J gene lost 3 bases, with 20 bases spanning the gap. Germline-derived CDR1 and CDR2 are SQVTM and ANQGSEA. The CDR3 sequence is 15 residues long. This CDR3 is CSVDYGSDSEETQYF. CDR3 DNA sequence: TGCAGCGTCGACTACGGCTCGGACTCGGAAGAGACCCAGTACTTC. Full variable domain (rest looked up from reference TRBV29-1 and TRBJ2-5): SAVISQKPSRDICQRGTSLTIQCQVDSQVTMMFWYRQQPGQSLTLIATANQGSEATYESGFVIDKFPISRPNLTFSTLTVSNMSPEDSSIYLCSVDYGSDSEETQYFGPGTRLLVL.

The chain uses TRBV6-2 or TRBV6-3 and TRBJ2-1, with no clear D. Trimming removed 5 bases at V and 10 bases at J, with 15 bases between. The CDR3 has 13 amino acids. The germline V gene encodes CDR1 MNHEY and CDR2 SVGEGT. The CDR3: CASSRPLNSEQFF. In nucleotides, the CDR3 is TGTGCCAGCAGTCGGCCCTTAAACTCAGAGCAGTTCTTC.

DNA of the CDR3: TGCGCCAGCAGCTTGGGACAGGTCTTCGACGAGCAGTACTTC. It is translated as CASSLGQVFDEQYF. This sequence joins TRBV5-1 and TRBJ2-7; possible D gene TRBD1, 6 bases. Per germline, CDR1 SGHRS and CDR2 YFSETQ. The V and J ends lost 0 bases and 5 bases respectively, with 12 bases between them. The CDR3 consists of 14 residues.

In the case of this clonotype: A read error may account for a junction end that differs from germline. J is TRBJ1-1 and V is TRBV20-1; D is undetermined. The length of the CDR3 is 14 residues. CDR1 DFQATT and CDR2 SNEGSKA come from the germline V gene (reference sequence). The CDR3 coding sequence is TGCAGCGCTAGAGAGCACACTTCAGAGACTGAAGCTTTCTTT. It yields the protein CSAREHTSETEAFF.

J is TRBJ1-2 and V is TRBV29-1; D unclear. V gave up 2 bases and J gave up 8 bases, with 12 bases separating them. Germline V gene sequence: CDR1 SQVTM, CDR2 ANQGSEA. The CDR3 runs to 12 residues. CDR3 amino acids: CSVEQFRGGYTF. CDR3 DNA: TGCAGCGTTGAACAGTTCCGAGGGGGCTACACCTTC.

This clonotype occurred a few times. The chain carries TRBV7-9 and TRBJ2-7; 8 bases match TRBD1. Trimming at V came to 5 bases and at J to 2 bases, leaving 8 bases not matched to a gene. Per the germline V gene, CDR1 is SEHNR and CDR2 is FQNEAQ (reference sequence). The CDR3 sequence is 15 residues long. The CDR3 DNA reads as TGTGCCAGCAGCCCCAGGGGGCCGAATCCCTACGAGCAGTACTTC. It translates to CASSPRGPNPYEQYF.